The 8 T cell receptor beta chains listed next were all sequenced from one sample in a study of T cell responses to AZD1222 COVID-19 vaccine. The protocol was immunoSEQ multiplex PCR, while the TCRdb copy is restricted to in-frame clones and leaves out a portion. Counted here are about 220,000 clones, more than 85% occurring once; the ten biggest clones make up 1%. The sample consisted of peripheral blood, taken on day 0 of MenACWY control vaccination. Receptors originate from an adult in good health.

The V and J genes are TRBV4-1 and TRBJ2-7; D remains ambiguous. The germline CDR1 and CDR2 sequences are MGHRA and YSYEKL. V shed 3 bases and J shed 3 bases, with 18 bases lying between them. CDR3 length: 16 residues. CDR3 protein: CASSQGSGIPYYEQYF. The DNA for the CDR3 is TGCGCCAGCAGCCAGGGAAGTGGAATTCCCTACTACGAGCAGTACTTC.

The rearrangement joins TRBV5-1 to TRBJ1-1; D gene ambiguous. Trimming left V 0 bases short and J 1 base short, with 16 bases between. The V gene's germline CDR1 is SGHRS and CDR2 YFSETQ. The CDR3 is 17 residues long. This CDR3 reads CASSLVVLRRGNTEAFF. The CDR3 DNA is TGCGCCAGCAGCTTGGTTGTCCTCCGCCGGGGGAACACTGAAGCTTTCTTT.

The V gene is TRBV24-1, the J gene TRBJ1-4; D not certain. Germline-derived CDR1 and CDR2 are KGHDR and SFDVKD. Trimming removed 0 bases from V and 0 bases from J, with 10 bases in between. The CDR3 has 17 amino acids. As DNA, the CDR3 is TGTGCCACCAGTGATTTGTCGGGATTTGCAACTAATGAAAAACTGTTTTTT. Residues: CATSDLSGFATNEKLFF.

With respect to this clone: Other nucleotide sequences in the sample specify the same CDR3. This chain joins TRBV7-2 and TRBJ2-5; D is perhaps TRBD2 (5 bases). The germline CDR1 and CDR2 sequences are SGHTA and FQGNSA. The CDR3 covers 14 residues. Trimming stripped 0 bases from V and 5 bases from J, with 10 bases between. CDR3 DNA sequence: TGTGCCAGCAGCTTAGCGGGGAGAAGGGAGACCCAGTACTTC. Protein product: CASSLAGRRETQYF.

The chain carries TRBV6-1 and TRBJ1-6; possibly TRBD1 for D (5 bases). V was shortened by 1 base and J by 6 bases, with 10 bases between the two germline ends. Germline CDR1 reads MNHNS; CDR2 reads SASEGT. This CDR3 comprises 15 residues. CDR3 sequence reads: CASSEVGRPNSPLHF. In DNA, the CDR3 is TGTGCCAGCAGTGAAGTGGGACGGCCTAATTCACCCCTCCACTTT.

V usage is TRBV19 and J usage is TRBJ1-6; D call uncertain. There are 16 residues in the CDR3. CDR1 is LNHDA, CDR2 SQIVND, per germline (reference sequence). V was cut by 6 bases and J by 4 bases, with 16 bases left in between. Here the CDR3 DNA reads TGTGCCAGTAGCTTCGGCGGAGGGTCGTATAATTCACCCCTCCACTTT. It is translated as CASSFGGGSYNSPLHF.

Here the CDR3 reads CASRDSLGGYTF. CDR3 nucleotides: TGTGCCAGCAGGGACAGTCTGGGTGGCTACACCTTC. The rearrangement uses TRBV6-5 and TRBJ1-2; tentative D call: TRBD1 (6 bases). V gave up 6 bases and J gave up 7 bases, with 12 bases separating them. This CDR3 has 12 amino acids. From germline, CDR1 is MNHEY and CDR2 SVGAGI.

The rearrangement links TRBV3-1 (or the pseudogene TRBV3-2) to TRBJ1-2; a possible D gene is TRBD1 (5 bases). Germline-derived CDR1 and CDR2 are LGHDT and YNNKEL (reference sequence). The CDR3 consists of 15 residues. With 6 bases removed from V and 5 bases from J, the gap between germline ends came to 19 bases. The CDR3 bases are TGTGCCAGCAGGGAGTCTGGGGTAGGGGAGTATGGCTACACCTTC. Translating gives CASRESGVGEYGYTF.